This TCR beta chain is drawn from a study of T cell responses to AZD1222 COVID-19 vaccine. Study-level points and caveats: Baseline antibody screening turned up just a handful of seropositive AZD1222 recipients. Repertoire samples came only from after the peak T cell response.

A word on this clone: Its antigen is unidentified.

Repertoires were generated with immunoSEQ multiplex PCR, while TCRdb's copy carries only in-frame clones and drops some. The sample has some 86,000 clones, 90% seen once; the top ten hold 5.4%. The study pooled second doses at about 4 or about 12 weeks. CDR1 MNHEY and CDR2 SVGEGT come from the germline V gene. V shed 0 bases, J shed 1 base, and the junction held 10 bases outside the gene matches. The CDR3 totals 19 residues. Sequenced material: peripheral blood, taken 28 days after the second AZD1222 dose. The receptor was derived from an adult who received the AZD1222 COVID-19 vaccine. J is TRBJ2-5 and V is TRBV6-2 or TRBV6-3; 11 nucleotides match TRBD2. The CDR3, as DNA: TGTGCCAGCAGTTACTCGACTGTGACTAGCGGGGTCCTCCAAGAGACCCAGTACTTC. Translated, it gives CASSYSTVTSGVLQETQYF.